This T cell receptor beta chain was sequenced for a study of shared clonotypes between healthy human individuals. Several immunoSEQ plates held equal portions of the genomic DNA taken from each subset. TCRdb's copy holds only in-frame clones and misses some; the assay was immunoSEQ multiplex PCR. The sample lists a few million clones, 85% to 95% occurring once. The CDR3 is made up of 15 amino acids. After removal of 0 bases from V and 4 bases from J, the junction contained 2 bases not matched to a gene. The germline V gene encodes CDR1 SGHRS and CDR2 YFSETQ. The receptor was derived from a man in his late teens or twenties in good health. Some clones in this sample may be carry-over from other donors' samples. The chain combines TRBV5-1 with TRBJ2-2; 8 bases map to TRBD1. Sequenced: naive CD4+ T cells from PBMCs. Subset of the sample: CD45RA+ positively selected. The CDR3 nucleotides are TGCGCCAGCAGCTTGGGACAGGGGACCACCGGGGAGCTGTTTTTT. As protein: CASSLGQGTTGELFF. The whole variable domain, filled in from reference TRBV5-1 and TRBJ2-2, reads KAGVTQTPRYLIKTRGQQVTLSCSPISGHRSVSWYQQTPGQGLQFLFEYFSETQRNKGNFPGRFSGRQFSNSRSEMNVSTLELGDSALYLCASSLGQGTTGELFFGEGSRLTVL.